This entry describes one T cell receptor (beta chain). Antigen: not known. This record comes from a study of CD8 T cells in ankylosing spondylitis. Library preparation for TCR beta used quantitative 5'-RACE with molecular barcodes. Each CDR3 protein is one row after TCRdb ran MiXCR on the 5' RACE reads. The sample lists around 480,000 distinct CDR3 sequences, 17% seen once, with approximately 1% in the top ten. Notes on the study in general: Certain motif variants had earlier appeared in reactive arthritis synovial fluid and blood. Disease-linked clones were CD8+ and relatively rare in peripheral blood. Typical of ankylosing spondylitis blood, it appeared, was a TCR beta motif of several highly homologous variants.

The germline V gene encodes CDR1 DFQATT and CDR2 SNEGSKA (reference sequence). The CDR3 has 14 residues. Trimming shortened V by 6 bases and J by 4 bases, and 17 bases separated the two germline ends. This TCR was sampled from a male donor with ankylosing spondylitis. Sample: blood, either unsorted or a sorted T cell fraction (not recorded which). The chain carries TRBV20-1 and TRBJ2-3; D may match TRBD1 or TRBD2 (5 bases each). The CDR3 nucleotides read TGCAGTGCCACGGGGCTAGGGGTCGCAGATACGCAGTATTTT. This codes for CSATGLGVADTQYF.